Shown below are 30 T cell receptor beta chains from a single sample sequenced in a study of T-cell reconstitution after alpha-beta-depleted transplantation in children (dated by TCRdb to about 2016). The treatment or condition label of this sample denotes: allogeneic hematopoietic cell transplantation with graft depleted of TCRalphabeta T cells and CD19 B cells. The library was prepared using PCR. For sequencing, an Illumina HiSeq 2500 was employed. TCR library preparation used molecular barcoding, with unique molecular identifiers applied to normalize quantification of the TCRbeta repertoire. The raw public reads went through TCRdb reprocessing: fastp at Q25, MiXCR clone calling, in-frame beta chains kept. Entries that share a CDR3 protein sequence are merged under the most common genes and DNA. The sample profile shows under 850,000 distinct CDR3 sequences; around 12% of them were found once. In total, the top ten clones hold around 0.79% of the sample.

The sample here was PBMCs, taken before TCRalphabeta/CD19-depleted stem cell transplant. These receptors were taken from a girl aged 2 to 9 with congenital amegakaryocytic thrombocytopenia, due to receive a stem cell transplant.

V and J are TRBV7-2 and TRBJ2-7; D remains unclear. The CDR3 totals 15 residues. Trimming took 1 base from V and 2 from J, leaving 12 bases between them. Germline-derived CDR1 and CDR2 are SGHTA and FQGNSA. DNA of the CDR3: TGTGCCAGCAGCTTAGGAGGCCGGAGCACCTACGAGCAGTACTTC. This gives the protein CASSLGGRSTYEQYF.

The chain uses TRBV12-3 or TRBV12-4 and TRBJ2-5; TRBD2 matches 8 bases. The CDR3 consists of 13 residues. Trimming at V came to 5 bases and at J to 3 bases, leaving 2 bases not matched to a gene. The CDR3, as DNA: TGTGCCAGCAGTACTAGCGGAGAAGAGACCCAGTACTTC. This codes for CASSTSGEETQYF.

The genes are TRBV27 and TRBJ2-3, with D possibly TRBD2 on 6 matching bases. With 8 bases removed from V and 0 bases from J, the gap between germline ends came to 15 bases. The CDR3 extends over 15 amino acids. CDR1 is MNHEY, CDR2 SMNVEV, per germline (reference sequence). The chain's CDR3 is CASDNRDWSTDTQYF. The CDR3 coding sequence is TGTGCCAGCGATAACCGGGACTGGAGCACAGATACGCAGTATTTT.

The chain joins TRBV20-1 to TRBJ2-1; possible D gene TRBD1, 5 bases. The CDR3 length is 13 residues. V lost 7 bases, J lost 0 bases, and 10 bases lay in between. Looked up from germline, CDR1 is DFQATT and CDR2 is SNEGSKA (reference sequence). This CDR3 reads CSVWGPSYNEQFF. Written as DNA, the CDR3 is TGCAGTGTTTGGGGCCCCTCCTACAATGAGCAGTTCTTC.

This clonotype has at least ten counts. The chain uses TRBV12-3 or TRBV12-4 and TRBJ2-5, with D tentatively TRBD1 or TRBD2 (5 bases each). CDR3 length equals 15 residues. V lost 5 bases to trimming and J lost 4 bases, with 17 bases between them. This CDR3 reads CASSLIAGTRETQYF. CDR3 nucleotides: TGTGCCAGCAGTCTGATCGCCGGGACGCGAGAGACCCAGTACTTC.

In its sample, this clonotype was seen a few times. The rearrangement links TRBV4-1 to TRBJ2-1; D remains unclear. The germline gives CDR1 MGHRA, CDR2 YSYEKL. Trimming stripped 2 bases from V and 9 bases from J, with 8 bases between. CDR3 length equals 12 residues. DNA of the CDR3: TGCGCCAGCAGCCAAATCGCGGTTGAGCAGTTCTTC. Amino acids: CASSQIAVEQFF.

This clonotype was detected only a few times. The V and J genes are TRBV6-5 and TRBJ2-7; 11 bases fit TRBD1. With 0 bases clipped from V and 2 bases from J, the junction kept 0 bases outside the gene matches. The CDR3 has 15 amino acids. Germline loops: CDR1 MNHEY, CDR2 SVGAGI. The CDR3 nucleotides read TGTGCCAGCAGTTACTCGGGACAGGGGGCCTACGAGCAGTACTTC. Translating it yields CASSYSGQGAYEQYF.

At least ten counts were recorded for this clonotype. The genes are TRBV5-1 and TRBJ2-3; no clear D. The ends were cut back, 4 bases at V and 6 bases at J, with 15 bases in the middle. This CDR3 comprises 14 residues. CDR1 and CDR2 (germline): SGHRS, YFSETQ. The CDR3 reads CASSPAPRDDTQYF. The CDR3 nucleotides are TGCGCCAGCAGCCCGGCCCCTAGAGACGATACGCAGTATTTT. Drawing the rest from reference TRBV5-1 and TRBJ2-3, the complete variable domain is KAGVTQTPRYLIKTRGQQVTLSCSPISGHRSVSWYQQTPGQGLQFLFEYFSETQRNKGNFPGRFSGRQFSNSRSEMNVSTLELGDSALYLCASSPAPRDDTQYFGPGTRLTVL.

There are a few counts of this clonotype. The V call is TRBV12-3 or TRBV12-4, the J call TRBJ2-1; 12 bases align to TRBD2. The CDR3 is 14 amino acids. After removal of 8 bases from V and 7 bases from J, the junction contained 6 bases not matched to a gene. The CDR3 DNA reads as TGTGCCAGCGTGGATACTAGCGGGAGGAATGAGCAGTTCTTC. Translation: CASVDTSGRNEQFF.

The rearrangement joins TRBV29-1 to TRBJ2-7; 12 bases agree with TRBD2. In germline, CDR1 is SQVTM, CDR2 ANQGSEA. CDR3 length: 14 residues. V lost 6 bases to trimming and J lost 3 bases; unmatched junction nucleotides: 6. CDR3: CSVGLAGPNYEQYF. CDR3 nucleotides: TGCAGCGTCGGACTAGCGGGACCCAACTACGAGCAGTACTTC.

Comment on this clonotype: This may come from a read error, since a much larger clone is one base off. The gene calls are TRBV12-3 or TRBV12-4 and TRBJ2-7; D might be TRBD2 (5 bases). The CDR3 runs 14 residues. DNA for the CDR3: TGTGCCTGCAGTTTAGCTAGCTCCTTTTACGAGCAGTACTTC. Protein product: CACSLASSFYEQYF.

The CDR3: CASSSGHAETQYF. The DNA of the CDR3 is TGTGCCAGCAGCTCTGGACATGCGGAGACCCAGTACTTC. The V gene is TRBV7-9, the J gene TRBJ2-5; D perhaps matches TRBD1 (5 bases). The CDR3 contains 13 residues. Germline values: CDR1 SEHNR, CDR2 FQNEAQ (reference sequence). The germline V and J ends were trimmed by 4 bases and 5 bases, with 11 bases remaining between them.

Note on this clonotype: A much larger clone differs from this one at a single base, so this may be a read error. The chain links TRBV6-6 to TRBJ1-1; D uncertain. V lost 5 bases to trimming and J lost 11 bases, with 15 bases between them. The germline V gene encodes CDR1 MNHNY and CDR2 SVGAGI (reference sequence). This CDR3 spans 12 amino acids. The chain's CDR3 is CASSDNTRKAFF. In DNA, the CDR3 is TGTGCCAGCAGTGACAATACACGAAAGGCTTTCTTT.

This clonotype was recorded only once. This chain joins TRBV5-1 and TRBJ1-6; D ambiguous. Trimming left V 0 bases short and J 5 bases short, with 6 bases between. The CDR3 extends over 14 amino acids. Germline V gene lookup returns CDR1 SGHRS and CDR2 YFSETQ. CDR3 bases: TGCGCCAGCAGCTTGGTTAGCGATAATTCACCCCTCCACTTT. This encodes CASSLVSDNSPLHF.

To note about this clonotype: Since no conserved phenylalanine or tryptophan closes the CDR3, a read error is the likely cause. The CDR3 protein is CASSSWILAGGPCTDTQYI. The CDR3 DNA reads as TGTGCCAGCAGCTCCTGGATACTAGCGGGAGGGCCTTGCACAGATACGCAGTATATT. The chain links TRBV11-2 to TRBJ2-3; TRBD2 aligns across 13 bases. Losses at the gene ends were 4 bases for V and 1 base for J; bases not matched to a gene: 11. The CDR3 is 19 residues long. Per germline, CDR1 SGHAT and CDR2 FQNNGV.

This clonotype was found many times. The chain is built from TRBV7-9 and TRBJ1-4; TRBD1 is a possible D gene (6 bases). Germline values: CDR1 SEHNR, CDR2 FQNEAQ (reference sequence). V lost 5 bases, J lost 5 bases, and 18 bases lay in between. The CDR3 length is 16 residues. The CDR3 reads CASSAQTGLLNEKLFF. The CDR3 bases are TGTGCCAGCAGCGCCCAAACAGGGCTGCTCAATGAAAAACTGTTTTTT.

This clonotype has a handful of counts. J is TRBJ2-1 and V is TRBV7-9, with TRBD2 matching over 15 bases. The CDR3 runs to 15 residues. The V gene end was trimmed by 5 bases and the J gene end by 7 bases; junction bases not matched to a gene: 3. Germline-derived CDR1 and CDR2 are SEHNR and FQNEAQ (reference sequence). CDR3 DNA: TGTGCCAGCAGCGGACTAGCGGGAGGGCCTAATGAGCAGTTCTTC. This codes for CASSGLAGGPNEQFF.

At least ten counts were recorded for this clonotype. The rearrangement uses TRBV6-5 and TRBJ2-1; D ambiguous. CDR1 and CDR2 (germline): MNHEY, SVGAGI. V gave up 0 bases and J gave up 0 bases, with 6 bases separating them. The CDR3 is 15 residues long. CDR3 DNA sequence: TGTGCCAGCAGTTACTCGGCAAGCTCCTACAATGAGCAGTTCTTC. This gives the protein CASSYSASSYNEQFF.

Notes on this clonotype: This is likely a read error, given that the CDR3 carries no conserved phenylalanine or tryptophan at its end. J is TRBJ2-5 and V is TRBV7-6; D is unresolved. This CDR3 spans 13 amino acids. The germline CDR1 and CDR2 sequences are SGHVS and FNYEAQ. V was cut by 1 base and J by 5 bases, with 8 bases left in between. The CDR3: CASSLVLTETQYL. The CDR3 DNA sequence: TGTGCCAGCAGCTTAGTCCTCACGGAGACCCAGTACCTC.

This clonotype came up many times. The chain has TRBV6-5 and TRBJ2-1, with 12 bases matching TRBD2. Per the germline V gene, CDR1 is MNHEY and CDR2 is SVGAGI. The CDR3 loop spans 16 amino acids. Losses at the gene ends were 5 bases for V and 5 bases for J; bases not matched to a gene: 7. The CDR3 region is CASSPRTSGTDNEQFF. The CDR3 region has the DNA TGTGCCAGCAGTCCCAGGACTAGCGGGACCGACAATGAGCAGTTCTTC.

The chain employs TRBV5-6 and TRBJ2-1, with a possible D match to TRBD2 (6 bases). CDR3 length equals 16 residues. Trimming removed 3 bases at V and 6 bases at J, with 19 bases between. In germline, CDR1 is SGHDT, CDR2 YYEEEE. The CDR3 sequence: CASSSLLEGPVNEQFF. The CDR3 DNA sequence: TGTGCCAGCAGCTCGTTGTTGGAGGGCCCCGTCAATGAGCAGTTCTTC. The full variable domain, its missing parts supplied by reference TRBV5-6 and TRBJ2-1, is DAGVTQSPTHLIKTRGQQVTLRCSPKSGHDTVSWYQQALGQGPQFIFQYYEEEERQRGNFPDRFSGHQFPNYSSELNVNALLLGDSALYLCASSSLLEGPVNEQFFGPGTRLTVL.

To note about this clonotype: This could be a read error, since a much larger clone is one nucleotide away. The CDR3: CATRSTGPRTDTQYF. Here the CDR3 DNA reads TGTGCCACCAGATCAACAGGACCCCGAACAGATACGCAGTATTTT. This chain links TRBV24-1 with TRBJ2-3; D possibly corresponds to TRBD1 (5 bases). Germline CDR1 KGHDR, CDR2 SFDVKD. The CDR3 sequence is 15 residues long. The V gene lost 7 bases and the J gene lost 3 bases, with 16 bases spanning the gap.

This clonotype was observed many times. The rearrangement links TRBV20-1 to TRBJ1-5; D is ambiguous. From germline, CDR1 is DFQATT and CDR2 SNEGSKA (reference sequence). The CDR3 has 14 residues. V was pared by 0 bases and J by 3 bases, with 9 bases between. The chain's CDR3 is CSAREGKFNQPQHF. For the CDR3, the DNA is TGCAGTGCTAGAGAGGGGAAGTTCAATCAGCCCCAGCATTTT.

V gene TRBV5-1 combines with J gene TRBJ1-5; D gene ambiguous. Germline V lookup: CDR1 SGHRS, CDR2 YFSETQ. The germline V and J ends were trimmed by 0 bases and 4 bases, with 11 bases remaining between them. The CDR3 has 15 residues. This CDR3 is CASSLAGLGNQPQHF. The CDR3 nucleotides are TGCGCCAGCAGCTTGGCCGGGCTGGGGAATCAGCCCCAGCATTTT.

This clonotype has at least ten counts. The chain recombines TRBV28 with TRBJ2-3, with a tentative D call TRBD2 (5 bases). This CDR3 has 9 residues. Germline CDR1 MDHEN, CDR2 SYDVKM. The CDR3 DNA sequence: TGTGAAGGGAGAGATACGCAGTATTTT. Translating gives CEGRDTQYF.

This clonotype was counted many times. In DNA form, the CDR3 reads TGTGCCAGCAGTCTTACTAGCGGGAGATTCACAGATACGCAGTATTTT. Its translation: CASSLTSGRFTDTQYF. The chain uses TRBV12-3 or TRBV12-4 and TRBJ2-3, with 11 bases lining up with TRBD2. The V segment lost 5 bases and the J segment 2 bases; nucleotides outside the gene matches: 6. This CDR3 is built from 16 residues.

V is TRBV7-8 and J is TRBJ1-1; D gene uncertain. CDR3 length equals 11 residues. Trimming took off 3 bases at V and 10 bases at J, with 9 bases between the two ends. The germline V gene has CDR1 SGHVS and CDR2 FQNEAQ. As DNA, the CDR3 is TGTGCCAGCAGCTTGGGAGGGAGAGCTTTCTTT. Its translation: CASSLGGRAFF.

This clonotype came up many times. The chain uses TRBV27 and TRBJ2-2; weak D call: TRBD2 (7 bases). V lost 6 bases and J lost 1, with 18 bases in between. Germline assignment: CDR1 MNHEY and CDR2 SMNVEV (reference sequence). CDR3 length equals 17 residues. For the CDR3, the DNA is TGTGCCAGCAGACCCCTCGGGGGGCTTGGGAACACCGGGGAGCTGTTTTTT. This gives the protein CASRPLGGLGNTGELFF.

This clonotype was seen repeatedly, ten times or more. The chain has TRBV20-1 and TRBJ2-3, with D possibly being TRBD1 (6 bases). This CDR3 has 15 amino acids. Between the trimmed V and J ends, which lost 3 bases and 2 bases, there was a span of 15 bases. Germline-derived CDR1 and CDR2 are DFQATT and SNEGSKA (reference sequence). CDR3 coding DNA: TGCAGTGCTAGCCGGGACATGATACCCACAGATACGCAGTATTTT. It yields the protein CSASRDMIPTDTQYF.

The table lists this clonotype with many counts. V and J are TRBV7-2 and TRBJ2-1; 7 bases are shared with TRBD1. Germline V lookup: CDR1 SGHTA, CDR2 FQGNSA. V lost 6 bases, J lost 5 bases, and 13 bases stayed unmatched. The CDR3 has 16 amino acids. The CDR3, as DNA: TGTGCCAGCAGTTATAACCGGGACAGCAGAGACAATGAGCAGTTCTTC. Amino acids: CASSYNRDSRDNEQFF.